These 21 T cell receptor beta chains share one sample of origin, sequenced in a study of graft-versus-host responses after intestinal transplantation. The repertoire was sequenced with immunoSEQ multiplex PCR; TCRdb's copy has only in-frame clones and lacks some. Of 3,000 to 3,500 clones in the sample, 30% to 35% were seen once. This sample comprised alloreactive CD4+ T cells from a mixed lymphocyte reaction culture, obtained before transplantation. Described subset: CFSE-low proliferating T cells sorted from approximately six-day pre-transplant mixed lymphocyte reaction (GvH or HvG direction). The receptors come from a human patient who was an organ donor for intestinal transplantation.

The V and J genes are TRBV7-9 and TRBJ1-1, with D unresolved. Per germline, CDR1 SEHNR and CDR2 FQNEAQ (reference sequence). This CDR3 contains 14 residues. V was shortened by 3 bases and J by 4 bases, with 12 bases between the two germline ends. This CDR3 reads CASSFSIGGTEAFF. In nucleotides, the CDR3 is TGTGCCAGCAGCTTCTCTATTGGAGGCACTGAAGCTTTCTTT.

This clone was seen a handful of times. This sequence joins TRBV5-1 and TRBJ2-1; TRBD2 might be the D (7 bases). The length of the CDR3 is 16 residues. CDR1 is SGHRS, CDR2 YFSETQ, per germline. V lost 1 base to trimming and J lost 7 bases, with 18 bases between them. Here the CDR3 reads CASSLWEGGSWNEQFF. CDR3 sequence (DNA): TGCGCCAGCAGCTTGTGGGAGGGGGGCAGTTGGAATGAGCAGTTCTTC.

This clone was recorded a few times. The chain links TRBV20-1 to TRBJ1-1; no reliable D call. The CDR3 runs to 11 residues. The germline V and J ends were trimmed by 6 bases and 8 bases, with 13 bases remaining between them. The germline V gene has CDR1 DFQATT and CDR2 SNEGSKA (reference sequence). In DNA form, the CDR3 reads TGCAGTGCCGCAGCATACAGAGAAGCTTTCTTT. Its protein is CSAAAYREAFF.

Only a few counts were recorded for this clone. V usage is TRBV5-5 and J usage is TRBJ2-1; tentatively, D is TRBD1 (5 bases). CDR1 is SGHKS and CDR2 is YYEKEE in the germline V gene (reference sequence). Trimming pared 0 bases from V and 5 bases from J, leaving 15 bases between. The CDR3 is 16 residues long. CDR3: CASSLGGRGADNEQFF. The CDR3 nucleotides are TGTGCCAGCAGCTTGGGGGGTCGTGGGGCAGACAATGAGCAGTTCTTC.

This clone was seen only a few times. The DNA for the CDR3 is TGTGCCAGCAGTTGGACAGGGGGCGGGAACACTGAAGCTTTCTTT. It yields the protein CASSWTGGGNTEAFF. V usage is TRBV6-5 and J usage is TRBJ1-1; 11 positions match TRBD1. The V and J ends lost 4 bases and 1 base, in that order; junction bases with no gene match: 2. The CDR3 extends over 15 amino acids. CDR1 is MNHEY and CDR2 is SVGAGI in the germline V gene.

This clone was found a few times. The J gene is TRBJ2-5, the V gene TRBV28; D might be TRBD1 or TRBD2, each matching 5 bases. The V gene's germline CDR1 is MDHEN and CDR2 SYDVKM. V dropped 7 bases and J dropped 5 bases, with 17 bases sitting between them. The CDR3 runs 14 residues. CDR3 DNA: TGTGCCAGCACCGAGTCAGGGCCGGGGGAGACCCAGTACTTC. Protein product: CASTESGPGETQYF.

The chain has TRBV6-1 and TRBJ1-1; D gene uncertain. This CDR3 is built from 12 residues. The germline V gene has CDR1 MNHNS and CDR2 SASEGT. Trimming stripped 2 bases from V and 5 bases from J, with 6 bases between. DNA for the CDR3: TGTGCCAGCAGTGAATCGGGTACTGAAGCTTTCTTT. Encoded protein: CASSESGTEAFF.

A word on this clone: A read error may produce the germline difference seen at one junction end. The chain is built from TRBV6-5 and TRBJ2-7; possibly TRBD2 for D (7 bases). CDR3 size: 13 residues. Germline V lookup: CDR1 MNHEY, CDR2 SVGAGI. The CDR3 loop reads CASSCRGGYEQYF. Here the CDR3 DNA reads TGCGCCAGCAGTTGCAGGGGAGGGTACGAGCAGTACTTC.

By sample share, this clone is large. The chain couples TRBV9 to TRBJ2-3; D ambiguous. V was clipped by 0 bases and J by 1 base, with 3 bases between them. The CDR3 extends over 13 amino acids. Germline V gene lookup returns CDR1 SGDLS and CDR2 YYNGEE. Here the CDR3 reads CASSVAGTDTQYF. Written as DNA, the CDR3 is TGTGCCAGCAGCGTAGCGGGCACAGATACGCAGTATTTT.

The V call is TRBV1, the J call TRBJ1-5; the table names TRBD1, a call not compared with the DNA. TRBV1 is designated a pseudogene. CDR3 length: 16 residues. The CDR3 here is CTSSQVGRGENQPQHF. CDR3 bases: TGCACCAGCAGCCAAGTTGGCAGGGGGGAGAATCAGCCCCAGCATTTT.

The sample holds a few counts of this clone. The chain carries TRBV18 and TRBJ2-7; 8 bases are a match to TRBD1. The CDR3 sequence is 13 residues long. The V gene end was trimmed by 4 bases and the J gene end by 6 bases; junction bases not matched to a gene: 5. Germline V CDR1 and CDR2: KGHSH, LQKENI. Written as DNA, the CDR3 is TGTGCCAGCTCACAAAATGACAGGGGCGAGCAGTACTTC. Translating gives CASSQNDRGEQYF.

By share, this clone ranks as large. V and J are TRBV6-5 and TRBJ2-2, with D hard to call. The CDR3 sequence is 13 residues long. CDR1 is MNHEY and CDR2 is SVGAGI in the germline V gene. V was cut by 4 bases and J by 6 bases, with 9 bases left in between. The CDR3 nucleotides are TGTGCCAGCAGTTCGCAGTTCGCCGGGGAGCTGTTTTTT. Translating it yields CASSSQFAGELFF.

The rearrangement joins TRBV27 to TRBJ1-1; no definite D call. This CDR3 has 14 amino acids. V was trimmed by 2 bases and J by 5 bases, leaving 12 bases between them. Germline values: CDR1 MNHEY, CDR2 SMNVEV (reference sequence). CDR3 nucleotides: TGTGCCAGCAGTTTAAGTATGGGCGGGACTGAAGCTTTCTTT. Residues: CASSLSMGGTEAFF.

By proportion, this clone is medium-sized. The rearrangement links TRBV7-3 to TRBJ1-1, with D possibly being TRBD1 (6 bases). Per germline, CDR1 SGHTA and CDR2 FQGTGA. This CDR3 is built from 13 residues. Trimming removed 0 bases from V and 6 bases from J, with 8 bases in between. The DNA of the CDR3 is TGTGCCAGCAGCTTAACAAGGGGGGCTGAAGCTTTCTTT. Residues: CASSLTRGAEAFF.

This clone was found a few times. The gene calls are TRBV7-2 and TRBJ2-7; possibly TRBD1 for D (6 bases). With 3 bases removed from V and 2 bases from J, the gap between germline ends came to 14 bases. Per germline, CDR1 SGHTA and CDR2 FQGNSA. This CDR3 contains 15 residues. This CDR3 reads CASSFQTGQPYEQYF. Written as DNA, the CDR3 is TGTGCCAGCAGCTTCCAGACAGGACAGCCCTACGAGCAGTACTTC. Based on the CDR3 plus reference TRBV7-2 and TRBJ2-7, the full variable domain is GAGVSQSPSNKVTEKGKDVELRCDPISGHTALYWYRQSLGQGLEFLIYFQGNSAPDKSGLPSDRFSAERTGGSVSTLTIQRTQQEDSAVYLCASSFQTGQPYEQYFGPGTRLTVT.

V is TRBV10-3 and J is TRBJ1-6, with 7 bases fitting TRBD1. The CDR3 length is 14 residues. The ends lost 1 base at V and 12 bases at J; junction bases unmatched: 6. Germline V gene sequence: CDR1 ENHRY, CDR2 SYGVKD. The CDR3 coding sequence is TGTGCCATCAGTGAGTTCGTACAGGGGCAACCCCTCCACTTT. It specifies CAISEFVQGQPLHF.

The CDR3 sequence: CASSAQGGPYEQYF. The DNA of the CDR3 is TGTGCCAGCAGCGCACAGGGTGGCCCCTACGAGCAGTACTTC. The chain has TRBV7-6 and TRBJ2-7; D may be TRBD1 (6 bases). Germline CDR1 reads SGHVS; CDR2 reads FNYEAQ. Trimming cost V 5 bases and J 2 bases, with 13 bases left between them. The CDR3 contains 14 residues.

This clone has only one observation. V gene TRBV9 combines with J gene TRBJ1-4; D is possibly TRBD1 (6 bases). The CDR3 contains 13 residues. Germline CDR1 reads SGDLS; CDR2 reads YYNGEE. V was trimmed by 4 bases and J by 6 bases, leaving 10 bases between them. The CDR3 sequence is CASSRGFDEKLFF. The CDR3 coding sequence is TGTGCCAGCAGCAGGGGGTTTGATGAAAAACTGTTTTTT.

The J gene is TRBJ2-2, the V gene TRBV5-1, with D uncertain. Germline CDR1 and CDR2: SGHRS and YFSETQ. CDR3 length equals 15 residues. V lost 1 base, J lost 0 bases, and 7 bases lay in between. The chain's CDR3 is CASSLSVSNTGELFF. CDR3 nucleotide sequence: TGCGCCAGCAGCTTGTCGGTTTCGAACACCGGGGAGCTGTTTTTT. The full variable domain, completed using reference TRBV5-1 and TRBJ2-2, is KAGVTQTPRYLIKTRGQQVTLSCSPISGHRSVSWYQQTPGQGLQFLFEYFSETQRNKGNFPGRFSGRQFSNSRSEMNVSTLELGDSALYLCASSLSVSNTGELFFGEGSRLTVL.

This clone was observed a handful of times. The chain has TRBV5-1 and TRBJ2-3, with 12 bases matching TRBD1. Germline CDR1 is SGHRS and CDR2 is YFSETQ. The V gene end was trimmed by 3 bases and the J gene end by 6 bases; junction bases not matched to a gene: 5. The CDR3 is 15 amino acids. The CDR3 region has the DNA TGCGCCAGCAGCTCCGGGACAGGGGGCTGGGATACGCAGTATTTT. Translated: CASSSGTGGWDTQYF.

The sample holds a few counts of this clone. This chain uses TRBV7-2 with TRBJ1-3, with D hard to call. The CDR3 extends over 12 amino acids. From germline, CDR1 is SGHTA and CDR2 FQGNSA. V was trimmed by 5 bases and J by 5 bases, leaving 7 bases between them. The CDR3 region is CASSPWRNTIYF. For the CDR3, the DNA is TGTGCCAGCAGCCCCTGGCGAAACACCATATATTTT.